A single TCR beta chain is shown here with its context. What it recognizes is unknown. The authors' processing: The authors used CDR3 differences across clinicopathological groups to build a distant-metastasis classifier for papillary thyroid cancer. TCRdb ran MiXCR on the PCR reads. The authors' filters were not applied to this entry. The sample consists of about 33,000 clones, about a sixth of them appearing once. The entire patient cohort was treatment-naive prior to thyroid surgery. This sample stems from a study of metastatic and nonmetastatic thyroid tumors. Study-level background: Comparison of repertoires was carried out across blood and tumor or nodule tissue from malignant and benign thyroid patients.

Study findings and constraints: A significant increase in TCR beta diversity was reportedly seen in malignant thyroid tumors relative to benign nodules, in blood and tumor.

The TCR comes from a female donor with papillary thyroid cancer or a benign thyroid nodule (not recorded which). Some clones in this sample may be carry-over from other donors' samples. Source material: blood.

CDR3 bases: TGTGCCAGCAGCCAAGACGAGACGGGGGACGTTGTACGTCAAGAGACCCAGTACTTC. Translation: CASSQDETGDVVRQETQYF. The V and J genes are TRBV3-1 and TRBJ2-5; D perhaps matches TRBD2 (6 bases). V was trimmed by 0 bases and J by 2 bases, leaving 22 bases between them. The CDR3 runs 19 residues. The germline gives CDR1 LGHDT, CDR2 YNNKEL (reference sequence).